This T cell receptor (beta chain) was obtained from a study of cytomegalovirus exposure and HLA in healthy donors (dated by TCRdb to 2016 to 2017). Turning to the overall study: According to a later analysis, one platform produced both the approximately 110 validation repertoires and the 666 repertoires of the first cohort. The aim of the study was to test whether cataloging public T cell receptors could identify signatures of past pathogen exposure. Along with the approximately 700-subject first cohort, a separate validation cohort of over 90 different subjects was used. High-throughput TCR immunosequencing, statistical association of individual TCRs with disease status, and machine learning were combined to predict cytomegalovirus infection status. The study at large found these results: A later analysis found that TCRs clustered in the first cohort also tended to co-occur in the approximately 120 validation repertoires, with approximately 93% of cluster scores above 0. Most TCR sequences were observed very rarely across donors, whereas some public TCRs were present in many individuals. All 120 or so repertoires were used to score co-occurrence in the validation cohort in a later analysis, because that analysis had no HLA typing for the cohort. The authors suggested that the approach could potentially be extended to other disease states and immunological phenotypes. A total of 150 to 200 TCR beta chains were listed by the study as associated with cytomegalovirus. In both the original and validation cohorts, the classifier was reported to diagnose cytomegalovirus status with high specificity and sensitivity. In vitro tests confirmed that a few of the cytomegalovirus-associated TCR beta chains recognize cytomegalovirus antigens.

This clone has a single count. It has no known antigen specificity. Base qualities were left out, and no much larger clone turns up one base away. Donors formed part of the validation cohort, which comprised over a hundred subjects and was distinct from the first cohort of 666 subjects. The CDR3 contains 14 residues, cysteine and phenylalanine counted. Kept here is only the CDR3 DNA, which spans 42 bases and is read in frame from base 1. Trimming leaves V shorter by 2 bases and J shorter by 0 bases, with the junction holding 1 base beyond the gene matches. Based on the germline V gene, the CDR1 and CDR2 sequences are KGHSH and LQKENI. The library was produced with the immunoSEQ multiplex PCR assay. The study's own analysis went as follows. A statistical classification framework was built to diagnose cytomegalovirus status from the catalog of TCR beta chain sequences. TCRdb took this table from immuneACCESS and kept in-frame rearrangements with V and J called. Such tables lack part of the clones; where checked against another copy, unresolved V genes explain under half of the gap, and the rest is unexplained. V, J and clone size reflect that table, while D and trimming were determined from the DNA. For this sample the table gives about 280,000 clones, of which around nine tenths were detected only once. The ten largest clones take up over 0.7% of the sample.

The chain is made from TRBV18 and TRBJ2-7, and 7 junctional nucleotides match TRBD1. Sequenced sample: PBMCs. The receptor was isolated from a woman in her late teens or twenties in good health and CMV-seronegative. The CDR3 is CASSPDRVSYEQYF. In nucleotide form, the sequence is TGTGCCAGCTCACCAGACAGGGTCTCCTACGAGCAGTACTTC. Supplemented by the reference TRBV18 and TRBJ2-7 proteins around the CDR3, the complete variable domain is NAGVMQNPRHLVRRRGQEARLRCSPMKGHSHVYWYRQLPEEGLKFMVYLQKENIIDESGMPKERFSAEFPKEGPSILRIQQVVRGDSAAYFCASSPDRVSYEQYFGPGTRLTVT.